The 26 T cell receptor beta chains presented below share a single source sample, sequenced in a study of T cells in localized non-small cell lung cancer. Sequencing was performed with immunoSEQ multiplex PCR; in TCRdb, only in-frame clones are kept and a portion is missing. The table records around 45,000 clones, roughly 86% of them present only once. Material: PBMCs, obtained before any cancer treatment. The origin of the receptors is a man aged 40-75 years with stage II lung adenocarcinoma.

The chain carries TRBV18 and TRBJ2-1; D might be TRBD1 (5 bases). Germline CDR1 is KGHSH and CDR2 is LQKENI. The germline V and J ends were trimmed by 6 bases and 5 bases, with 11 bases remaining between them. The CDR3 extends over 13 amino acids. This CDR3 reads CASSRQSDNEQFF. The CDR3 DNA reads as TGTGCCAGCTCCCGACAGTCGGACAATGAGCAGTTCTTC.

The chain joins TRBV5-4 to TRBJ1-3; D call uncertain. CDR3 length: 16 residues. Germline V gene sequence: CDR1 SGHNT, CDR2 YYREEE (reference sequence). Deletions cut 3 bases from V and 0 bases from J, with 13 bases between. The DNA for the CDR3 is TGTGCCAGCAGCTCGGGCCTTATCAGCTCTGGAAACACCATATATTTT. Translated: CASSSGLISSGNTIYF.

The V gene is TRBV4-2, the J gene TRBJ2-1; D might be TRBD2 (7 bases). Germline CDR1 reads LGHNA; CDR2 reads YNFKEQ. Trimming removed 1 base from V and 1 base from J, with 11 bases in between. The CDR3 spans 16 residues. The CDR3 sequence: CASSQAGGLSYNEQFF. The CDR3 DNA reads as TGTGCCAGCAGCCAAGCCGGGGGGCTTTCCTACAATGAGCAGTTCTTC.

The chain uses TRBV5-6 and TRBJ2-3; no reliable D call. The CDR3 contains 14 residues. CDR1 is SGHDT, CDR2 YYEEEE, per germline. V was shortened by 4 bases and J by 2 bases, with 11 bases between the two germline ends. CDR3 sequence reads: CASSPRRTTDTQYF. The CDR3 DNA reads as TGTGCCAGCAGCCCACGGCGGACCACAGATACGCAGTATTTT.

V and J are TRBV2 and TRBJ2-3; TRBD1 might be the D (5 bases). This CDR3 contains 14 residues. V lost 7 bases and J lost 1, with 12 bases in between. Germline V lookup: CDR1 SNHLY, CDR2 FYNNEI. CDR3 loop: CASKTLQGTDTQYF. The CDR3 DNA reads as TGTGCCAGCAAAACCCTACAGGGCACAGATACGCAGTATTTT.

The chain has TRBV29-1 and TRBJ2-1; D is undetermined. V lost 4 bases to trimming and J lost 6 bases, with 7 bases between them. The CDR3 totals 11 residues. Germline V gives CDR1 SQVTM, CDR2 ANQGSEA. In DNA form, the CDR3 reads TGCAGCGTTGCCTTGGGCAATGAGCAGTTCTTC. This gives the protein CSVALGNEQFF.

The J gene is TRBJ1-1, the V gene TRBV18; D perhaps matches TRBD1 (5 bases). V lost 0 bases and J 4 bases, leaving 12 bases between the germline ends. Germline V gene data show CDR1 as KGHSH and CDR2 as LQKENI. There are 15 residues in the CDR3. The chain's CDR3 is CASSPPGERGTEAFF. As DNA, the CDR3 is TGTGCCAGCTCACCACCTGGCGAGAGGGGCACTGAAGCTTTCTTT.

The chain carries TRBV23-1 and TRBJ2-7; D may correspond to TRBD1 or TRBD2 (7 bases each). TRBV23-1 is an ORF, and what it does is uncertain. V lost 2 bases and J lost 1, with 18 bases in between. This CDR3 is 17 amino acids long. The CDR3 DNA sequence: TGCGCCAGCAGTCAACCCTTTAGACAGGGACTATCCTACGAGCAGTACGTC. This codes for CASSQPFRQGLSYEQYV.

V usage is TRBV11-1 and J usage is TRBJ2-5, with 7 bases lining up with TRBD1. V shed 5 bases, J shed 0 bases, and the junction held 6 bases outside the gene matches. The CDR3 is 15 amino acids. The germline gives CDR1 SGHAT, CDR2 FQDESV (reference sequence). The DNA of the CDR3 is TGTGCCAGCAGCGCACGGGACAGATACCAAGAGACCCAGTACTTC. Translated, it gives CASSARDRYQETQYF.

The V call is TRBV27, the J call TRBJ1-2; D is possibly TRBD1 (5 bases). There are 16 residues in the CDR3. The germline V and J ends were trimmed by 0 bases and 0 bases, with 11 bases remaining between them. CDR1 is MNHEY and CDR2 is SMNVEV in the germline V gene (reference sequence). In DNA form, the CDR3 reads TGTGCCAGCAGTTTATCGTACAGGAGTACTAACTATGGCTACACCTTC. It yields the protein CASSLSYRSTNYGYTF.

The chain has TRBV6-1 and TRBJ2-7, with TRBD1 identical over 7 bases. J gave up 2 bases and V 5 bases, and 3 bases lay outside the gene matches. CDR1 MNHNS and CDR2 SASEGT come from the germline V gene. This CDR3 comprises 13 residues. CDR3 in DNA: TGTGCCAGCAGTCTTGGGACAGCCTACGAGCAGTACTTC. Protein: CASSLGTAYEQYF.

As DNA, the CDR3 is TGTGCCAGCAGGACAGGGCCTAGCAATCAGCCCCAGCATTTT. This encodes CASRTGPSNQPQHF. The chain couples TRBV6-4 to TRBJ1-5, with 7 positions matching TRBD1. In germline, CDR1 is MRHNA, CDR2 SNTAGT. The CDR3 has 14 amino acids. V was clipped by 6 bases and J by 0 bases; unmatched bases: 2.

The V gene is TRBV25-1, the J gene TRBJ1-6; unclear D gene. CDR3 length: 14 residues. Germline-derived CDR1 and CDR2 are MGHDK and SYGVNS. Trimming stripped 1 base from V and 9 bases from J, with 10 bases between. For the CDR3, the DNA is TGTGCCAGCAGTGAATTAGGGTTGGGTTCACCCCTCCACTTT. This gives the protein CASSELGLGSPLHF.

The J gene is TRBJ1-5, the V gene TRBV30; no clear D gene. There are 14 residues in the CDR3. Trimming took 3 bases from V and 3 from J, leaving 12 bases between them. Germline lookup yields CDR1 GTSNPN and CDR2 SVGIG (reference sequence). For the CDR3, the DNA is TGTGCCTGGAGCCCCGACGGATACAATCAGCCCCAGCATTTT. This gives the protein CAWSPDGYNQPQHF.

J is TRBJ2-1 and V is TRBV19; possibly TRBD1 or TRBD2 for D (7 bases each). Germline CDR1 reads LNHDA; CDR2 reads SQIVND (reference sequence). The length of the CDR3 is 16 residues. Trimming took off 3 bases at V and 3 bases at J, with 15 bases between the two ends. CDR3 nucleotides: TGTGCCAGTAGTATCTGGGGGGGACAGAGCTACAATGAGCAGTTCTTC. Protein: CASSIWGGQSYNEQFF.

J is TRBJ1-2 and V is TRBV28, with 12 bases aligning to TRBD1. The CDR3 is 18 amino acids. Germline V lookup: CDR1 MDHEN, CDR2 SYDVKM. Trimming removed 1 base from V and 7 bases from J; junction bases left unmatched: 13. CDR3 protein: CASSLLVETGQGAGGYTF. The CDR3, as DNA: TGTGCCAGCAGTTTATTGGTCGAGACGGGACAGGGGGCAGGTGGCTACACCTTC.

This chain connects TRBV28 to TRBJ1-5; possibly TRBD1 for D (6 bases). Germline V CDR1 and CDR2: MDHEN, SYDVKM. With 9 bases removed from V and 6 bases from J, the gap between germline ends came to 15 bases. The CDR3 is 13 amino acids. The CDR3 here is CASQIDRSQPQHF. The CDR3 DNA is TGTGCCAGTCAGATTGACAGGTCTCAGCCCCAGCATTTT.

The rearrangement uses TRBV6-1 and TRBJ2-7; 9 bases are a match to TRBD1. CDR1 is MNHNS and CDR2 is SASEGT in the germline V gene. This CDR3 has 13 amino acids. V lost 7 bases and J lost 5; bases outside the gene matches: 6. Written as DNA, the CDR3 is TGTGCCAGCACCCTCGGACAGGGGAACGAGCAGTACTTC. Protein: CASTLGQGNEQYF.

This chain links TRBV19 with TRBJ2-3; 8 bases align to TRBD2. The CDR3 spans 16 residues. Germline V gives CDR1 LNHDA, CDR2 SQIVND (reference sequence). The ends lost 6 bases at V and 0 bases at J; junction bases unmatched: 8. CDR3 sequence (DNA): TGTGCCAGTAGGATCGGCACTAGCGGTAGCACAGATACGCAGTATTTT. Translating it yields CASRIGTSGSTDTQYF.

The CDR3 region is CASSPGGVNTEAFF. The CDR3 nucleotides are TGTGCCAGCTCACCGGGGGGAGTGAACACTGAAGCTTTCTTT. The chain joins TRBV18 to TRBJ1-1, with TRBD1 as a possible D gene (5 bases). V was shortened by 3 bases and J by 0 bases, with 8 bases between the two germline ends. The CDR3 length is 14 residues. CDR1 and CDR2 (germline): KGHSH, LQKENI.

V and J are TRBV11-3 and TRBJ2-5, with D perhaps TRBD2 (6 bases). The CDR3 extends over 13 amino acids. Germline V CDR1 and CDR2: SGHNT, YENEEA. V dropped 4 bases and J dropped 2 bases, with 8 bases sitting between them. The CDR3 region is CASSSDYQETQYF. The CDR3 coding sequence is TGTGCCAGCAGCTCGGACTATCAAGAGACCCAGTACTTC.

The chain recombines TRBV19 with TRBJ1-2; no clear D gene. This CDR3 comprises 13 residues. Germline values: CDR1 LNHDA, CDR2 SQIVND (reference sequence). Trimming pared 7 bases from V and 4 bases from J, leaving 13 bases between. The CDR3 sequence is CASKMAQAYGYTF. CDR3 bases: TGTGCCAGTAAAATGGCCCAGGCCTATGGCTACACCTTC.

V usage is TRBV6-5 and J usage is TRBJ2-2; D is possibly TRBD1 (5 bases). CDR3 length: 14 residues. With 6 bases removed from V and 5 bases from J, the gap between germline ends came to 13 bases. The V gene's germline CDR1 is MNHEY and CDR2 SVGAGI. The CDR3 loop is CASSRRAGTGELFF. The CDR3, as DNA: TGTGCCAGCAGCCGAAGGGCAGGGACCGGGGAGCTGTTTTTT.

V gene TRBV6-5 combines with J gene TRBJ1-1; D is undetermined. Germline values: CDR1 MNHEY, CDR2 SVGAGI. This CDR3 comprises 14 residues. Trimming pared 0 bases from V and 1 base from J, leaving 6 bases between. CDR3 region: CASSYSQANTEAFF. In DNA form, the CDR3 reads TGTGCCAGCAGTTACTCCCAGGCGAACACTGAAGCTTTCTTT.

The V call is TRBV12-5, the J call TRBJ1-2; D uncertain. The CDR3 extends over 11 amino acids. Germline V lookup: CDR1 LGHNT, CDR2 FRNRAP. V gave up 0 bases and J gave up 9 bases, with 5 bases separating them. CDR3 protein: CASGLVDSYTF. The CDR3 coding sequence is TGTGCTAGTGGTTTGGTCGACAGCTACACCTTC.

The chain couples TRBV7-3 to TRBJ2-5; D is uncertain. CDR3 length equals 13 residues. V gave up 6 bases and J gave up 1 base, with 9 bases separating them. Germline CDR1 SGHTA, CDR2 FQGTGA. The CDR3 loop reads CASSSSPQETQYF. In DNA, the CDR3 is TGTGCCAGCAGTTCCTCCCCCCAAGAGACCCAGTACTTC.